One T cell receptor beta chain is described in this entry. Its matching antigen is unknown. The data belong to a study of T-cell memory formation after mild COVID-19. About the research overall: The study found TCR clusters largely donor specific. Study conclusions and caveats: Mainly CM and EM harbored the contracting CD4+ clones; mainly EMRA harbored the CD8+ ones.

After 5'RACE with constant-segment primers, TCR alpha and TCR beta cDNA libraries carrying sample barcodes and UMIs were obtained. TCRdb reanalysed the 5' RACE reads using MiXCR and keeps one entry per CDR3 protein. Altogether under 450,000 distinct CDR3 sequences are present, about 25% being singletons, with the ten largest covering 10% to 15%. This CDR3 has 13 residues. Looked up from germline, CDR1 is MNHEY and CDR2 is SVGEGT. Trimming shortened V by 2 bases and J by 4 bases, and 9 bases separated the two germline ends. Source material: PBMCs or a T cell subset sorted from them (not recorded which). The TCR sequence derives from an adult woman who had mild COVID-19 (a few samples of this study predate the infection). Cell type and time point are not known. The V and J genes are TRBV6-2 or TRBV6-3 and TRBJ2-7, with D maybe TRBD2 (5 bases). Here the CDR3 DNA reads TGTGCCAGCAGTTACGCAGACTATTACGAGCAGTACTTC. Its translation: CASSYADYYEQYF.